Shown below are 9 T cell receptor beta chains from a single sample sequenced in a study of shared clonotypes between healthy human individuals (dated by TCRdb to about 2020). Preparation of the library involved the immunoSEQ multiplex PCR assay. Drawn from immuneACCESS, this table holds only the in-frame rearrangements with V and J called that TCRdb kept. Clones are partly lost; checked studies trace under half to an unresolved V gene and leave the rest unexplained. The sample has 2.5 million or so clones on record, approximately 94% of them singletons. Under 0.15% of the sample is taken by the ten largest. The specimen was naive CD4+ T cells sorted from blood. What this sample's cell subset or site label stands for: CD45RA+ positively selected. These receptors came from a man aged 18 to 30 in good health.

This clone was counted a single time. The V and J genes are TRBV4-1 and TRBJ1-1; a weak D match, TRBD1 (5 bases). The CDR3 totals 15 residues. Germline CDR1 and CDR2: MGHRA and YSYEKL. Trimming cost V 2 bases and J 3 bases, with 13 bases left between them. The chain's CDR3 is CASSQLGRGDTEAFF. The DNA of the CDR3 is TGCGCCAGCAGCCAATTGGGGCGGGGGGACACTGAAGCTTTCTTT.

The gene calls are TRBV30 and TRBJ2-2; possibly TRBD1 or TRBD2 for D (5 bases each). The CDR3 length is 13 residues. The ends were cut back, 7 bases at V and 5 bases at J, with 14 bases in the middle. Germline CDR1 and CDR2: GTSNPN and SVGIG (reference sequence). CDR3 loop: CASRGGITGELFF. Written as DNA, the CDR3 is TGTGCCTCGAGGGGTGGTATAACCGGGGAGCTGTTTTTT. Complete variable domain (other parts from reference TRBV30 and TRBJ2-2): SQTIHQWPATLVQPVGSPLSLECTVEGTSNPNLYWYRQAAGRGLQLLFYSVGIGQISSEVPQNLSASRPQDRQFILSSKKLLLSDSGFYLCASRGGITGELFFGEGSRLTVL.

This clone was observed a single time. The chain couples TRBV4-2 to TRBJ2-1; maybe TRBD1 (5 bases). CDR1 and CDR2 (germline): LGHNA, YNFKEQ. This CDR3 spans 14 amino acids. The V end was cut by 0 bases, the J end by 3 bases, with 6 bases between. In DNA, the CDR3 is TGTGCCAGCAGCCAAGACGACAGCTACAATGAGCAGTTCTTC. Translating it yields CASSQDDSYNEQFF.

This chain uses TRBV6-6 with TRBJ2-7, with 7 positions matching TRBD1. Germline loops: CDR1 MNHNY, CDR2 SVGAGI (reference sequence). The CDR3 has 14 residues. V was pared by 6 bases and J by 2 bases, with 7 bases of the junction left unmatched. The CDR3 loop is CASRLQGSPYEQYF. The CDR3 nucleotides read TGTGCCAGCAGGTTACAGGGGTCTCCCTACGAGCAGTACTTC.

The rearrangement joins TRBV6-1 to TRBJ2-7, with a possible D match to TRBD2 (5 bases). There are 14 residues in the CDR3. V lost 3 bases and J 3 bases, leaving 12 bases between the germline ends. Germline lookup yields CDR1 MNHNS and CDR2 SASEGT. The chain's CDR3 is CASSDPRTFYEQYF. CDR3 nucleotide sequence: TGTGCCAGCAGTGATCCCCGGACTTTCTACGAGCAGTACTTC.

The chain employs TRBV10-1 and TRBJ2-7; 10 nucleotides match TRBD1. The length of the CDR3 is 16 residues. V lost 8 bases, J lost 1 base, and 11 bases stayed unmatched. CDR1 WNHNN and CDR2 SYGVQD come from the germline V gene (reference sequence). The CDR3, as DNA: TGCGCCAGCGACGTCCACAGGACAGGGGGGTCCTACGAGCAGTACTTC. Encoded protein: CASDVHRTGGSYEQYF.

The chain links TRBV6-1 to TRBJ2-1; no definite D call. CDR1 is MNHNS and CDR2 is SASEGT in the germline V gene. The CDR3 has 16 residues. V shed 1 base and J shed 4 bases, with 14 bases lying between them. The CDR3 reads CASSEEIRPPYNEQFF. In DNA form, the CDR3 reads TGTGCCAGCAGTGAAGAAATCCGACCACCTTACAATGAGCAGTTCTTC.

This chain connects TRBV5-1 to TRBJ2-5; D is perhaps TRBD1 (5 bases). The CDR3 spans 14 residues. V was cut by 0 bases and J by 9 bases, with 15 bases left in between. Per the germline V gene, CDR1 is SGHRS and CDR2 is YFSETQ. CDR3 sequence: CASSLEIGVRAQYF. The CDR3 DNA reads TGCGCCAGCAGCTTGGAAATCGGAGTCAGGGCCCAGTACTTC.

V gene TRBV9 combines with J gene TRBJ2-5, with 13 bases identical to TRBD2. The CDR3 spans 13 residues. CDR1 and CDR2 from the germline V gene are SGDLS and YYNGEE. Losses at the gene ends were 0 bases for V and 14 bases for J; bases not matched to a gene: 4. As DNA, the CDR3 is TGTGCCAGCAGCGTAGAAGGGACTAGCGGGACTTACTTC. Translating it yields CASSVEGTSGTYF.